This T cell receptor beta chain stems from a study of tumor-infiltrating lymphocytes in primary liver carcinoma. Overall study context: The patients included men and women who were aged 30 to 69 years. Overall study results and limits: Blood fell significantly below tumors in its top-250-clone fraction (p = 0.039). Relative to tumor region pairs, the tumor-adjacent and tumor-blood pairs showed overlap that was lower.

This clonotype counts as medium-sized. Its antigen is not identified. Extraction of RNA together with DNA used about 17-31 mg of unsorted bulk tissue. Primary liver carcinomas in the patients were surgically resected. The CDR3 length is 14 residues. Trimming left V 3 bases short and J 4 bases short, with 13 bases between. From germline, CDR1 is SGHDN and CDR2 FVKESK. A primer in the constant region served to generate TCR beta cDNA from around 500 ng of total RNA. TCR beta libraries came from three nested multiplex PCR rounds using slightly modified ARM-PCR. Running 10 cycles apiece, the first two PCR rounds relied on TRBV1-TRBV30 forward primers together with a C-beta reverse primer. One entry per CDR3 protein results from TCRdb running MiXCR on the multiplex PCR reads. This table holds roughly 53,000 distinct CDR3 sequences, around three quarters found once.

The chain has TRBV14 and TRBJ2-7; D may be TRBD2 (6 bases). The sample was liver tumor tissue from sampling region 2. Subset described: tumor region T2, inferior pole. The sequence came from a man aged 35 to 55 with primary liver carcinoma and hepatitis B virus infection. CDR3 in DNA: TGTGCCAGCAGCCACCGGGACTTTGGGTACGAGCAGTACTTC. This codes for CASSHRDFGYEQYF.